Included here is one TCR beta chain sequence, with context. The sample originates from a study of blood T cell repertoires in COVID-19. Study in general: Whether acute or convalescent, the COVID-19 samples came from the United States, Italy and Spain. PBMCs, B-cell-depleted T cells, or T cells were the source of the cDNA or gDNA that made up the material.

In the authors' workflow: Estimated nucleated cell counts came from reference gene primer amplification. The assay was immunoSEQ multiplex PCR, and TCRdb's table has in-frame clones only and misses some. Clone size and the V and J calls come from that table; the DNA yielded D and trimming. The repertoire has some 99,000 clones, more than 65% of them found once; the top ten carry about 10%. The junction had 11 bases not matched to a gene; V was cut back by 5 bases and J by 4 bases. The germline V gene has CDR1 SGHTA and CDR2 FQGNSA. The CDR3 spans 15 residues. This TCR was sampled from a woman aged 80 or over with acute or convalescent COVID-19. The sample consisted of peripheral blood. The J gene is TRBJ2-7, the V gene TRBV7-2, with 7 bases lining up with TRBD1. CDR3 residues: CASSPPREGAYEQYF. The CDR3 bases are TGTGCCAGCAGCCCCCCCCGCGAGGGGGCATACGAGCAGTACTTC.